This TCR beta chain was obtained from a study of T cell repertoires in cytomegalovirus infection. Study information: As its CMV epitopes, the study selected recently identified HLA-C-restricted and well-studied HLA-B-restricted targets. Public TCR beta signatures indicated both CMV infection and matching HLA type.

The length of the CDR3 is 12 residues. The germline gives CDR1 SGHVT, CDR2 SQSDAQ. Trimming stripped 7 bases from V and 7 bases from J, with 13 bases between. To note about this clonotype: What it binds is not known.

One entry per CDR3 protein results from TCRdb running MiXCR on the reads. The sample includes a few hundred thousand distinct CDR3 sequences, just under 40% of them seen just once. The sample was cultured PBMCs, taken from culture after CMV antigen stimulation. This sequence was found in a human donor in good health (CMV status not recorded). Some clones in this sample may be carry-over from other donors' samples. The genes are TRBV7-4 and TRBJ2-5; TRBD1 is a possible D gene (7 bases). This CDR3 reads CASNLQGGTQYF. The DNA for the CDR3 is TGTGCCAGCAACCTTCAGGGGGGGACCCAGTACTTC.